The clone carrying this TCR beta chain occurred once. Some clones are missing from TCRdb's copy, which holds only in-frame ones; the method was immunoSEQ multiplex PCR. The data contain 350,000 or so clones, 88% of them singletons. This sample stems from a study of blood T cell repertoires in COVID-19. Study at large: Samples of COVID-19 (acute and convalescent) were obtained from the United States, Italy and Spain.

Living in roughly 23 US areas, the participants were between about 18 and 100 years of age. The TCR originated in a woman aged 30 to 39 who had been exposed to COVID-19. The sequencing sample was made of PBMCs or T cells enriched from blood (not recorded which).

In nucleotides, the CDR3 is TGTGCCAGCAGTGAGGGGACAGGGGCACTGGGCCAGTACTTC. It encodes CASSEGTGALGQYF. This rearrangement joins TRBV25-1 to TRBJ2-5; 10 bases align to TRBD1. In germline, CDR1 is MGHDK, CDR2 SYGVNS. This CDR3 has 14 residues. Losses at the gene ends were 3 bases for V and 10 bases for J; bases not matched to a gene: 8.